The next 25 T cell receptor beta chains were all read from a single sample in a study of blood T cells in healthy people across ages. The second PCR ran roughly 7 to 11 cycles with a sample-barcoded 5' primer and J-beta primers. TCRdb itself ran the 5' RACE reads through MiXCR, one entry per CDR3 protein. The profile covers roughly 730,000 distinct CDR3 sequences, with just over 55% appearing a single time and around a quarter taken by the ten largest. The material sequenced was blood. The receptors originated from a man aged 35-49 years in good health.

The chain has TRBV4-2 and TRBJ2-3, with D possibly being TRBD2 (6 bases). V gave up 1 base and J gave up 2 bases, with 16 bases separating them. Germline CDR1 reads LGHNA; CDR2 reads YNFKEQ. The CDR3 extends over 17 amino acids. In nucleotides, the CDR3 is TGTGCCAGCAGCCAAGGTCTAGTACTAGCAGCCACAGATACGCAGTATTTT. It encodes CASSQGLVLAATDTQYF.

The chain's CDR3 is CASSQGSSGNTIYF. CDR3 DNA sequence: TGTGCCAGCAGCCAGGGTTCGTCGGGAAACACCATATATTTT. The gene calls are TRBV14 and TRBJ1-3, with D uncertain. The germline CDR1 and CDR2 sequences are SGHDN and FVKESK. Between the trimmed V and J ends, which lost 3 bases and 4 bases, there was a span of 10 bases. This CDR3 is 14 amino acids long.

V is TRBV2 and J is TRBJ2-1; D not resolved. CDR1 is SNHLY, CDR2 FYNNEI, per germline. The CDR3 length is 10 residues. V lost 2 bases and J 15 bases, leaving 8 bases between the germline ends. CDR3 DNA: TGTGCCAGCAGTGAAACTTGGGCGTTCTTC. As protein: CASSETWAFF.

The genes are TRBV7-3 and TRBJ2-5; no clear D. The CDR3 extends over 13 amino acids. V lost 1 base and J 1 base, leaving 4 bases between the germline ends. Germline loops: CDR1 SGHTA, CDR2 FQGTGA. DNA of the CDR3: TGTGCCAGCAGCTTAAATTTCCAAGAGACCCAGTACTTC. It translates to CASSLNFQETQYF.

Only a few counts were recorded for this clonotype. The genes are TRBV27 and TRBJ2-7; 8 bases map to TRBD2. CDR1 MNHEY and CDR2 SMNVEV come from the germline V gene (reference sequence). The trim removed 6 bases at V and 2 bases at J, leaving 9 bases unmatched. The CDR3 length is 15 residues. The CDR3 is CASRSGGHATYEQYF. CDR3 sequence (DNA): TGTGCCAGCAGAAGCGGGGGTCACGCCACCTACGAGCAGTACTTC.

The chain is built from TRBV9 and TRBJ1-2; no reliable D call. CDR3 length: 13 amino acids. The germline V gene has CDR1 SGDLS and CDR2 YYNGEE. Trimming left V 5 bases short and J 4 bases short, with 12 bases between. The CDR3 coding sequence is TGTGCCAGCAGTGACGGGCCCCTCTATGGCTACACCTTC. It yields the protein CASSDGPLYGYTF.

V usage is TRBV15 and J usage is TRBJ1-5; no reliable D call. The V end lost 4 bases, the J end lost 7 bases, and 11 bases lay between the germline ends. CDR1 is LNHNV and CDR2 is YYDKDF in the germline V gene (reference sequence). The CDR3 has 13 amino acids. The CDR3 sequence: CATSKGSWQPQHF. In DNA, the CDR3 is TGTGCCACCAGCAAAGGCAGTTGGCAGCCCCAGCATTTT.

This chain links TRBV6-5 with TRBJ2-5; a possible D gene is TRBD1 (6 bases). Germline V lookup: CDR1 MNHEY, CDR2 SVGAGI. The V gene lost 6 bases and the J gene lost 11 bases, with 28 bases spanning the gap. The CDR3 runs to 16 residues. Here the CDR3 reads CASSRTQGNSYNEQYF. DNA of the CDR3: TGTGCCAGCAGCAGAACTCAGGGGAATTCCTACAATGAGCAGTACTTC.

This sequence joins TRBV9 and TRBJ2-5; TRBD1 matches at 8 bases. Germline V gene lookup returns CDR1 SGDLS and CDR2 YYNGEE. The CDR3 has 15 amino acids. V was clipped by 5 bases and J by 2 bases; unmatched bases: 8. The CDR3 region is CASSTLGTGQETQYF. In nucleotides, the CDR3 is TGTGCCAGCAGTACCCTGGGGACAGGACAAGAGACCCAGTACTTC.

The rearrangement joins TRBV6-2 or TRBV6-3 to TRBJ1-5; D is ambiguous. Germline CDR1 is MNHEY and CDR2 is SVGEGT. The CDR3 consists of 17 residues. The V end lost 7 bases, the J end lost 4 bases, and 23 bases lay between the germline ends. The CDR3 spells CASKSYWDIGENQPQHF. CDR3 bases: TGTGCCAGCAAGTCGTATTGGGATATCGGGGAAAATCAGCCCCAGCATTTT.

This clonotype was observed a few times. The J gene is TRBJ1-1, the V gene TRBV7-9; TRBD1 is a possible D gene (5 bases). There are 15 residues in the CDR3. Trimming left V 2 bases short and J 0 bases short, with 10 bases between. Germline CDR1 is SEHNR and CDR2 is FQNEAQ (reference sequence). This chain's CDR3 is CASSLSGGVNTEAFF. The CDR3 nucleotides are TGTGCCAGCAGCTTATCAGGAGGGGTGAACACTGAAGCTTTCTTT.

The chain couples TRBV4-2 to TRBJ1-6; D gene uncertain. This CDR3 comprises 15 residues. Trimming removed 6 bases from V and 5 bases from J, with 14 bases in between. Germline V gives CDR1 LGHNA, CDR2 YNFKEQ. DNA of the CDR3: TGTGCCAGCAGAGGACGGACGATAGATAATTCACCCCTCCACTTT. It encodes CASRGRTIDNSPLHF.

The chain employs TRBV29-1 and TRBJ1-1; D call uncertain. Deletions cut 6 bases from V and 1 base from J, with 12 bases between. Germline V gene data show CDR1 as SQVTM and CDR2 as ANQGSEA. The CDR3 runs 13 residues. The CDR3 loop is CSVRQTQNTEAFF. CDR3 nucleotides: TGCAGCGTCCGGCAGACACAGAACACTGAAGCTTTCTTT.

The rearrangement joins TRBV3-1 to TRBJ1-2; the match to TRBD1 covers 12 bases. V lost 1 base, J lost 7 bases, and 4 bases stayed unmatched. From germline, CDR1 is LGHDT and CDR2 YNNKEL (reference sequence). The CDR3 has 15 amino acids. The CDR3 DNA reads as TGTGCCAGCAGCCAAGTGGGGACAGGGGGCCGTGGCTACACCTTC. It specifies CASSQVGTGGRGYTF.

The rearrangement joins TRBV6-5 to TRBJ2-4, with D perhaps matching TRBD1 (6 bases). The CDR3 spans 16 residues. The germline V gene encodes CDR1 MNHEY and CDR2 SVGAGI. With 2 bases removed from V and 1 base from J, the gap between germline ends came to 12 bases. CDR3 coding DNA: TGTGCCAGCAGTTACGGACAGCTCGTGGCCAAAAACATTCAGTACTTC. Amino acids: CASSYGQLVAKNIQYF.

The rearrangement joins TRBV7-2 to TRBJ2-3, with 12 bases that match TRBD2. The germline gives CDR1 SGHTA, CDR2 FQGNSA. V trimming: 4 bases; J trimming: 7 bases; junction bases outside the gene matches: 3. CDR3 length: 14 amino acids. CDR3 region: CASSSLAGGYTQYF. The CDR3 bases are TGTGCCAGCAGCTCACTAGCGGGAGGCTATACGCAGTATTTT.

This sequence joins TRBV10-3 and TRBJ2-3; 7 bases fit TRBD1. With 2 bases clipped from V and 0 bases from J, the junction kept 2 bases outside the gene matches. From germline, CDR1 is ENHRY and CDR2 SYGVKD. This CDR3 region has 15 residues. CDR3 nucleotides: TGTGCCATCAGTGAGCGGGACAGTAGCACAGATACGCAGTATTTT. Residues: CAISERDSSTDTQYF.

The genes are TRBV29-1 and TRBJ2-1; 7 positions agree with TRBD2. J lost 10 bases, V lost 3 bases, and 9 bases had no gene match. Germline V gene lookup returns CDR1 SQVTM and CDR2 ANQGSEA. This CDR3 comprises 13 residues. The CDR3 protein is CSVDGGLSHEQFF. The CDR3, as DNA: TGCAGCGTTGATGGGGGACTATCCCACGAGCAGTTCTTC.

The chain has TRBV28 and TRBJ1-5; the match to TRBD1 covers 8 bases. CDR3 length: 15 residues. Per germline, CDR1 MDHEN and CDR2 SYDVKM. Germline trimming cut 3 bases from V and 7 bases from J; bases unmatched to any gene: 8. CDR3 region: CASSLAGGYRQPQHF. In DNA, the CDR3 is TGTGCCAGCAGTTTGGCAGGGGGCTATAGGCAGCCCCAGCATTTT.

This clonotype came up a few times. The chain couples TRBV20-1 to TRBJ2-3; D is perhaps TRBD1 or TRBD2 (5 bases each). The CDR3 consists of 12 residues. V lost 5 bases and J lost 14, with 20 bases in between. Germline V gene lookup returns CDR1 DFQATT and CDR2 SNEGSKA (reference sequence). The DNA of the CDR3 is TGCAGTGCTCCAGGGAGTGGGATACGTCCGTATTTT. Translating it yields CSAPGSGIRPYF.

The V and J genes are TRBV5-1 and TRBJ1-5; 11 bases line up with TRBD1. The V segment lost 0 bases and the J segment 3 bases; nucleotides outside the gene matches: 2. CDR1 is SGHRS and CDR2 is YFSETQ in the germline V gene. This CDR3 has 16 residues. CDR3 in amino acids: CASSLDGQGANQPQHF. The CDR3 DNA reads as TGCGCCAGCAGCTTGGATGGACAGGGGGCCAATCAGCCCCAGCATTTT.

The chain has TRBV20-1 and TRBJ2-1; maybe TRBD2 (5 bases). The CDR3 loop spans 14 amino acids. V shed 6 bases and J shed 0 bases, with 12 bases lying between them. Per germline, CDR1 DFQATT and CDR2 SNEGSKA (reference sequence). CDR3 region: CSAERQSSYNEQFF. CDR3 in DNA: TGCAGTGCGGAGCGGCAGAGCTCCTACAATGAGCAGTTCTTC.

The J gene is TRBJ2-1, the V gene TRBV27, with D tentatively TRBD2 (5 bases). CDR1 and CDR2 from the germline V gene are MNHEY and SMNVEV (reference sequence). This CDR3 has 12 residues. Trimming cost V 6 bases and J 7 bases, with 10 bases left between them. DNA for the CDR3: TGTGCCAGCAGCCCGGGGATAAATGAGCAGTTCTTC. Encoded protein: CASSPGINEQFF.

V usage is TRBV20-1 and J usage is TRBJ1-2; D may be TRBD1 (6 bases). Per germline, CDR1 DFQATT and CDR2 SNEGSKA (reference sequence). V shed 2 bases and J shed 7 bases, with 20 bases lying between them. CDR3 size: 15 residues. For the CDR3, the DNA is TGCAGTGCTAGACGCAGGGAGGGGGTTCTTGGTGGCTACACCTTC. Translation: CSARRREGVLGGYTF.

The CDR3 DNA reads TGTGCCAGCAGCTTATTTCCAGACAGGGACTATGGCTACACCTTC. Protein product: CASSLFPDRDYGYTF. This chain connects TRBV11-2 to TRBJ1-2; 7 bases agree with TRBD1. V lost 2 bases to trimming and J lost 3 bases; unmatched junction nucleotides: 6. Germline CDR1 and CDR2: SGHAT and FQNNGV. The CDR3 is made up of 15 amino acids.